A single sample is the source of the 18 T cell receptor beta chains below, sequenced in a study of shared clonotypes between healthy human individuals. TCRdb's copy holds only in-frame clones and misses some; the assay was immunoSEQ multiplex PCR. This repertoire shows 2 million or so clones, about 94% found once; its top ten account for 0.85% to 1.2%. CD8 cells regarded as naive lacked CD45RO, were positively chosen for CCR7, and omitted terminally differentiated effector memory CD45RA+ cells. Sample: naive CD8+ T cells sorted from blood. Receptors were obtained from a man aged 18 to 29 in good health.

CDR3 DNA sequence: TGTGCCAGCAGCCAATTCGGGACAGGCGTTTATGGCTACACCTTC. Translation gives CASSQFGTGVYGYTF. The rearrangement uses TRBV14 and TRBJ1-2, with 8 bases matching TRBD1. The CDR3 spans 15 residues. With V trimmed by 2 bases and J by 5 bases, 7 bases remained unmatched. The germline V gene has CDR1 SGHDN and CDR2 FVKESK.

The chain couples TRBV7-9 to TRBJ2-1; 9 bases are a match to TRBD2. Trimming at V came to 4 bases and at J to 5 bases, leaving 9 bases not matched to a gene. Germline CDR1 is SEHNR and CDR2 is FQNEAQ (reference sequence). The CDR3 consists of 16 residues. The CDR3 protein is CASSYGAGGPNNEQFF. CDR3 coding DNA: TGTGCCAGCAGCTACGGGGCGGGAGGGCCAAACAATGAGCAGTTCTTC.

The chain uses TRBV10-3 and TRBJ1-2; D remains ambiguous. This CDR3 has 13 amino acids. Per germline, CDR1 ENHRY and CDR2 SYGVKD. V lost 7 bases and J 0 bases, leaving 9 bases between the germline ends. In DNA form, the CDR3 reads TGTGCCATCATGTTAGAAGCTAACTATGGCTACACCTTC. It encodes CAIMLEANYGYTF.

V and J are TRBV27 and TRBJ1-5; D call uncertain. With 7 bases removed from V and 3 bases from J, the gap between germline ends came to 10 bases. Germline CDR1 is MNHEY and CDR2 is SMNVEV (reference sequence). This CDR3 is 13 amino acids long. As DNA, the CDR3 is TGTGCCAGCACCGACTCCCCCAATCAGCCCCAGCATTTT. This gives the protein CASTDSPNQPQHF.

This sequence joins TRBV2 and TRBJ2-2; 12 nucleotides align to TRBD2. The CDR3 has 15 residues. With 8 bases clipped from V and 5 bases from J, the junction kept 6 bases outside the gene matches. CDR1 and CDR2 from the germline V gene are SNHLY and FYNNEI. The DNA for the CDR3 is TGTGCCAGCGGCCCTAGCGGGGGGGAAACCGGGGAGCTGTTTTTT. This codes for CASGPSGGETGELFF. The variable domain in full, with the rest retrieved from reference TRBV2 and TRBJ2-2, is EPEVTQTPSHQVTQMGQEVILRCVPISNHLYFYWYRQILGQKVEFLVSFYNNEISEKSEIFDDQFSVERPDGSNFTLKIRSTKLEDSAMYFCASGPSGGETGELFFGEGSRLTVL.

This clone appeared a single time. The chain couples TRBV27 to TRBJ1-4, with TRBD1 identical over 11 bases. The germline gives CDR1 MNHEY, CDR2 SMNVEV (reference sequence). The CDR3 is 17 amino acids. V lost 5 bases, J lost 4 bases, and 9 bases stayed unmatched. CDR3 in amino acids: CASSPGQGGIGNEKLFF. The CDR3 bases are TGTGCCAGCAGTCCGGGACAGGGGGGCATTGGTAATGAAAAACTGTTTTTT. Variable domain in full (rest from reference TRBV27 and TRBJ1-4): EAQVTQNPRYLITVTGKKLTVTCSQNMNHEYMSWYRQDPGLGLRQIYYSMNVEVTDKGDVPEGYKVSRKEKRNFPLILESPSPNQTSLYFCASSPGQGGIGNEKLFFGSGTQLSVL.

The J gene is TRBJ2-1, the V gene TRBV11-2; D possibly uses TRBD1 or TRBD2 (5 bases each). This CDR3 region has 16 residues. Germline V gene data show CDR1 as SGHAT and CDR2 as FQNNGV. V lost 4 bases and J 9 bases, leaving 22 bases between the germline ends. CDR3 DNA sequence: TGTGCCAGCAGCTCCGAGCAGGGCGGACTGATTGTTGAGCAGTTCTTC. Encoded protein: CASSSEQGGLIVEQFF.

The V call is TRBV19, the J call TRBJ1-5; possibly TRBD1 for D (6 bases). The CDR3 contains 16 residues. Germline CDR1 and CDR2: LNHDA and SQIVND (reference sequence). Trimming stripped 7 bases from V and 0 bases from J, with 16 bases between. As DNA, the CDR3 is TGTGCCAGTAAGACAGGAGGAGCTTATAGCAATCAGCCCCAGCATTTT. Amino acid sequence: CASKTGGAYSNQPQHF. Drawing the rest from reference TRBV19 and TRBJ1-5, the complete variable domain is DGGITQSPKYLFRKEGQNVTLSCEQNLNHDAMYWYRQDPGQGLRLIYYSQIVNDFQKGDIAEGYSVSREKKESFPLTVTSAQKNPTAFYLCASKTGGAYSNQPQHFGDGTRLSIL.

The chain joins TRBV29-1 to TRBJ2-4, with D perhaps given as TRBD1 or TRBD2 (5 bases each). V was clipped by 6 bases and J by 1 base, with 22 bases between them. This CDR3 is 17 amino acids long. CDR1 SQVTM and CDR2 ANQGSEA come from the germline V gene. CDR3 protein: CSVYGAEVIAAKNIQYF. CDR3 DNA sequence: TGCAGCGTCTACGGGGCTGAGGTTATCGCGGCCAAAAACATTCAGTACTTC.

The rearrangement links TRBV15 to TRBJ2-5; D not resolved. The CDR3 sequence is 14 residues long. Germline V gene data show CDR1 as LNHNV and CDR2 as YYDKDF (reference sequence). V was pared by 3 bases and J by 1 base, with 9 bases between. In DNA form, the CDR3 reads TGTGCCACCAGCAGTATGAGCGCCCAAGAGACCCAGTACTTC. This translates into CATSSMSAQETQYF.

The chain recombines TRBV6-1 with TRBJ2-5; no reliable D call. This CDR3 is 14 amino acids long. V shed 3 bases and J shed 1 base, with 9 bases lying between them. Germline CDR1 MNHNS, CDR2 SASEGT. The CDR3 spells CASSDLLLQETQYF. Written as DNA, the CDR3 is TGTGCCAGCAGTGACCTGCTCCTCCAAGAGACCCAGTACTTC.

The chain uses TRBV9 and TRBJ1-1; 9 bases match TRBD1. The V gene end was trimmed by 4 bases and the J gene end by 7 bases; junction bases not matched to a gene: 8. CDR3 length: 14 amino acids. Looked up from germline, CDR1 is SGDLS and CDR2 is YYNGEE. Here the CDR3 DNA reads TGTGCCAGCAGCTCCGGGACAGGGCGGATTGAAGCTTTCTTT. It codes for CASSSGTGRIEAFF.

CDR3 region: CASSQTGQNEQYF. The CDR3 nucleotides read TGTGCCAGCAGCCAGACAGGGCAAAACGAGCAGTACTTC. The chain couples TRBV7-9 to TRBJ2-7, with TRBD1 identical over 7 bases. Germline loops: CDR1 SEHNR, CDR2 FQNEAQ (reference sequence). The CDR3 is made up of 13 amino acids. J was trimmed by 5 bases and V by 5 bases; bases with no gene match: 6.

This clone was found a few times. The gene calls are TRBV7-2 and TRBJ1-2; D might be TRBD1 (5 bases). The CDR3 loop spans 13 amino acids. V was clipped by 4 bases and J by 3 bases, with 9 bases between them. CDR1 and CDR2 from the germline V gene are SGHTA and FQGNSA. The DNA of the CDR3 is TGTGCCAGCAGCTCAGGGCAGGACTATGGCTACACCTTC. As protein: CASSSGQDYGYTF.

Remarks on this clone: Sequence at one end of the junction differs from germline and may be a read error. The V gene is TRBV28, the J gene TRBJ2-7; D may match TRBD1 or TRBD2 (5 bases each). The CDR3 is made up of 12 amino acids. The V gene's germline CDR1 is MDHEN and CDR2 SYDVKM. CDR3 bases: TGTGCCAGCAGCCGAGAATCCCGGGACCCCTTTTTC. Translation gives CASSRESRDPFF.

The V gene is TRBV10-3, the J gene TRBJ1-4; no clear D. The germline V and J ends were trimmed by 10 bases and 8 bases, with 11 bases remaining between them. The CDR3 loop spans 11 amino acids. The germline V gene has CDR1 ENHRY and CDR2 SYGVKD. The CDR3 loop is CATAGEEKLFF. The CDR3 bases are TGTGCCACTGCTGGGGAAGAAAAACTGTTTTTT.

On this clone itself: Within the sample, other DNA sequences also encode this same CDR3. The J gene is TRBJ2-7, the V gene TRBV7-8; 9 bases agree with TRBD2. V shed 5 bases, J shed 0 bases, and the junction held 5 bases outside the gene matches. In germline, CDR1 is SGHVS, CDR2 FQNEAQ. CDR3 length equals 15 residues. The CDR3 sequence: CASSLSGGSSYEQYF. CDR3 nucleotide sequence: TGTGCCAGCAGCCTTAGCGGGGGCAGCTCCTACGAGCAGTACTTC.

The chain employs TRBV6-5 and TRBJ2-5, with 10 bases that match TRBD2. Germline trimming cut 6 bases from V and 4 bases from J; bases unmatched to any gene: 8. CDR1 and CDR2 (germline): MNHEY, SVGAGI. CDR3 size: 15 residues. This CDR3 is CASSPNSGRIETQYF. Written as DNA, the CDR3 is TGTGCCAGCAGCCCCAATAGCGGGAGGATAGAGACCCAGTACTTC.